The 13 T cell receptor beta chains reported below all come from one sample, sequenced in a study of a mutant IDH1 vaccine in newly diagnosed glioma. This table comes from immunoSEQ multiplex PCR, and its TCRdb copy is limited to in-frame clones, with some not included. The profile shows tens of thousands of clones, 81% of them singletons. These receptors' targets are unknown. Documented time point: week 23, last vaccination. Each dose of the vaccine consisted of 300 ug of mutant IDH1 20-mer peptide, with topical imiquimod. The starting material was PBMCs, obtained from a glioma patient whose treatment included an IDH1 peptide vaccine. Source of these receptors: a man aged 40-49 years with glioma.

This clone was recorded a few times. The chain uses TRBV14 and TRBJ2-2, with D uncertain. Germline V gene sequence: CDR1 SGHDN, CDR2 FVKESK. The CDR3 runs to 12 residues. Trimming took off 4 bases at V and 10 bases at J, with 10 bases between the two ends. CDR3 loop: CASSPYCQELFF. DNA for the CDR3: TGTGCCAGCAGCCCCTACTGTCAGGAGCTGTTTTTT.

The chain has TRBV7-9 and TRBJ2-3; no reliable D call. CDR1 is SEHNR and CDR2 is FQNEAQ in the germline V gene (reference sequence). This CDR3 comprises 13 residues. Trimming took 5 bases from V and 0 from J, leaving 6 bases between them. CDR3 sequence: CASSRLSTDTQYF. CDR3 DNA: TGTGCCAGCAGCAGATTGAGCACAGATACGCAGTATTTT. Based on the CDR3 plus reference TRBV7-9 and TRBJ2-3, the full variable domain is DTGVSQNPRHKITKRGQNVTFRCDPISEHNRLYWYRQTLGQGPEFLTYFQNEAQLEKSRLLSDRFSAERPKGSFSTLEIQRTEQGDSAMYLCASSRLSTDTQYFGPGTRLTVL.

The chain carries TRBV7-2 and TRBJ2-5; 9 bases are a match to TRBD1. The CDR3 extends over 15 amino acids. V was clipped by 5 bases and J by 5 bases; unmatched bases: 9. CDR1 SGHTA and CDR2 FQGNSA come from the germline V gene. DNA of the CDR3: TGTGCCAGCAGCAACAGGGGGCGAGTGGAGGAGACCCAGTACTTC. This encodes CASSNRGRVEETQYF.

The rearrangement links TRBV6-5 to TRBJ2-7; the match to TRBD1 covers 7 bases. Germline V gene data show CDR1 as MNHEY and CDR2 as SVGAGI. The CDR3 contains 14 residues. Trimming at V came to 0 bases and at J to 2 bases, leaving 1 base not matched to a gene. CDR3 amino acids: CASSYSDRAYEQYF. The CDR3 DNA reads TGTGCCAGCAGTTACTCTGACAGGGCCTACGAGCAGTACTTC.

The V gene is TRBV28, the J gene TRBJ2-3, with TRBD2 matching 15 bases. The length of the CDR3 is 18 residues. Germline-derived CDR1 and CDR2 are MDHEN and SYDVKM. J lost 4 bases, V lost 6 bases, and 11 bases had no gene match. The CDR3 sequence is CASSELGLAGGGADTQYF. CDR3 in DNA: TGTGCCAGCAGCGAATTGGGACTAGCGGGAGGTGGCGCAGATACGCAGTATTTT.

The chain has TRBV27 and TRBJ2-7, with 10 bases fitting TRBD2. Germline V gene data show CDR1 as MNHEY and CDR2 as SMNVEV (reference sequence). CDR3 size: 16 residues. V was pared by 0 bases and J by 5 bases, with 7 bases of the junction left unmatched. CDR3 region: CASSLSSSGRIDEQYF. CDR3 nucleotides: TGTGCCAGCAGTTTATCGTCTAGCGGGAGAATCGACGAGCAGTACTTC.

CDR3 in DNA: TGCAGCGTTGAAGCTCTTAGCGGGCGGTACGAGCAGTACTTC. Residues: CSVEALSGRYEQYF. J is TRBJ2-7 and V is TRBV29-1, with 7 bases lining up with TRBD2. CDR3 length: 14 amino acids. The V and J ends lost 1 base and 4 bases, in that order; junction bases with no gene match: 7. Germline V CDR1 and CDR2: SQVTM, ANQGSEA.

This chain links TRBV15 with TRBJ2-2, with 8 nucleotides matching TRBD1. This CDR3 has 16 amino acids. Trimming removed 1 base from V and 1 base from J; junction bases left unmatched: 2. Germline V gene data show CDR1 as LNHNV and CDR2 as YYDKDF (reference sequence). The CDR3: CATSRGGTGNTGELFF. DNA for the CDR3: TGTGCCACCAGCAGAGGTGGGACAGGGAACACCGGGGAGCTGTTTTTT.

This clone turned up a few times. The gene calls are TRBV19 and TRBJ2-7, with D possibly matching TRBD2 (6 bases). This CDR3 is 15 amino acids long. The germline V gene encodes CDR1 LNHDA and CDR2 SQIVND (reference sequence). The ends were cut back, 4 bases at V and 0 bases at J, with 13 bases in the middle. In nucleotides, the CDR3 is TGTGCCAGTAGTACCGGGACTTTGAGCTCCTACGAGCAGTACTTC. This gives the protein CASSTGTLSSYEQYF.

This chain uses TRBV28 with TRBJ1-4, with 9 bases fitting TRBD1. CDR3 length: 13 amino acids. Trimming removed 5 bases from V and 8 bases from J; junction bases left unmatched: 3. Per the germline V gene, CDR1 is MDHEN and CDR2 is SYDVKM. The CDR3 here is CASSGTGWEKLFF. Here the CDR3 DNA reads TGTGCCAGCAGTGGGACAGGGTGGGAAAAACTGTTTTTT.

The rearrangement links TRBV19 to TRBJ1-1; D is ambiguous. The V gene's germline CDR1 is LNHDA and CDR2 SQIVND (reference sequence). V was trimmed by 6 bases and J by 0 bases, leaving 8 bases between them. CDR3 length: 13 residues. The CDR3 protein is CASRDHMNTEAFF. DNA for the CDR3: TGTGCCAGTAGGGACCACATGAACACTGAAGCTTTCTTT.

The chain is built from TRBV9 and TRBJ1-6; no reliable D call. This CDR3 region has 13 residues. Germline V gene data show CDR1 as SGDLS and CDR2 as YYNGEE. The V end lost 3 bases, the J end lost 7 bases, and 8 bases lay between the germline ends. The CDR3 nucleotides are TGTGCCAGCAGCGCGGACGGGAATTCACCCCTCCACTTT. Protein sequence: CASSADGNSPLHF.

This rearrangement joins TRBV12-2 to TRBJ1-5. TRBV12-2 is flagged as a pseudogene. The CDR3 contains 16 residues. In nucleotides, the CDR3 is TGTGCAAGTCCCACCCGAAGCCAATATAGCAATCAGCCCCAGCATTTT. Its protein is CASPTRSQYSNQPQHF.